This TCR beta chain was found in a study of T-cell memory formation after mild COVID-19. Overall study context: TCR clusters were mostly donor specific.

V was clipped by 3 bases and J by 10 bases; unmatched bases: 12. Germline CDR1 and CDR2: SGHRS and YFSETQ. CDR3 length equals 16 residues. Constant-segment primers were used for 5'RACE, and the resulting TCR alpha and TCR beta cDNA libraries carried sample barcodes and UMIs. One entry per CDR3 protein, called by TCRdb with MiXCR from the 5' RACE reads. The sample carries 250,000 to 350,000 distinct CDR3 sequences, about a sixth recorded once. Study conclusions and caveats: CD4+ bias marked clones expanding day 15 to 37, unlike balanced contracting clones. Contracting CD4+ clones were located mainly in CM and EM, and CD8+ clones in EMRA.

To note about this clonotype: Its antigen is still unknown.

The sequence came from a man aged 18-30 years who had mild COVID-19 (a few samples of this study predate the infection). Cell type and time point are not known. This chain connects TRBV5-1 to TRBJ1-6; TRBD1 matches 8 bases. The sequencing input was PBMCs or a T cell subset sorted from them (not recorded which). CDR3 loop: CASSWISGTGGSPLHF. The DNA of the CDR3 is TGCGCCAGCAGCTGGATATCCGGGACAGGTGGATCACCCCTCCACTTT. Complete variable domain (other parts from reference TRBV5-1 and TRBJ1-6): KAGVTQTPRYLIKTRGQQVTLSCSPISGHRSVSWYQQTPGQGLQFLFEYFSETQRNKGNFPGRFSGRQFSNSRSEMNVSTLELGDSALYLCASSWISGTGGSPLHFGNGTRLTVT.